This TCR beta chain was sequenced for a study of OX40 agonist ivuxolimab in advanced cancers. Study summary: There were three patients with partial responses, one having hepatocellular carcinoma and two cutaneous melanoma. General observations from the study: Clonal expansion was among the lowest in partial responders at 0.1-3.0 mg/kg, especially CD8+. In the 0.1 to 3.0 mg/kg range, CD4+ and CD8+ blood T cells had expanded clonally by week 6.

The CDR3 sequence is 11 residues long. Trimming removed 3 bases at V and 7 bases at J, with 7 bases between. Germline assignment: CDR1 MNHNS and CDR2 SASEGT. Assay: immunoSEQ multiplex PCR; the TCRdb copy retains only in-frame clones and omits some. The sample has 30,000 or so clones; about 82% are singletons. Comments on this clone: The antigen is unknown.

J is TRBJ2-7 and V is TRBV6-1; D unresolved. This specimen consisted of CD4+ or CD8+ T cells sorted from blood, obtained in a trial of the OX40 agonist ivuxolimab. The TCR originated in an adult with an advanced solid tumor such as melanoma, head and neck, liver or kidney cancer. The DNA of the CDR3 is TGTGCCAGCAGTGACTTTTTAGAGCAGTACTTC. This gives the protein CASSDFLEQYF.